This is a list of T cell receptor beta chains from one sample in a study of glioma-infiltrating T cells after dendritic cell vaccination. TCRdb's table, derived via immunoSEQ multiplex PCR, lists solely in-frame clones and lacks some. Here the sample spans approximately 82,000 clones, about 90% being singletons. This sample comprised blood, obtained before dendritic cell vaccination. The source of these receptors is a human donor with glioblastoma. Each CDR3 is given with its conserved first and last residue. D genes are given only for firm matches. Clone size, where shown, is once, few, many, or a class for clones that have expanded.

d_call	j_call	v_call	clone_size	cdr3_aa	cdr3_nt
NA	TRBJ2-3	TRBV2	NA	CASRWEATQYF	TGTGCCAGCAGATGGGAGGCCACGCAGTATTTT
NA	TRBJ1-5	TRBV12-5	few	CASAQTEGNQPQHF	TGTGCTAGTGCACAAACCGAGGGCAATCAGCCCCAGCATTTT
NA	TRBJ1-1	TRBV30	once	CAWTLRQDTEAFF	TGTGCCTGGACCCTTCGGCAGGACACTGAAGCTTTCTTT
NA	TRBJ1-1	TRBV6-6	NA	CASSYSPGGGGTEAFF	TGTGCCAGCAGTTACTCCCCGGGAGGCGGTGGCACTGAAGCTTTCTTT
TRBD2	TRBJ2-3	TRBV19	NA	CASSGSGLRTDTQYF	TGTGCCAGTAGCGGTAGCGGGCTCCGCACAGATACGCAGTATTTT
NA	TRBJ1-1	TRBV7-9	NA	CASSLAGGRNTEAFF	TGTGCCAGCAGTTTGGCGGGGGGCAGGAACACTGAAGCTTTCTTT
NA	TRBJ1-2	TRBV30	once	CAWGRYGYTF	TGTGCCTGGGGGAGGTATGGCTACACCTTC
TRBD1	TRBJ2-1	TRBV7-2	few	CASNSPGQGSNEQFF	TGTGCCAGCAACTCCCCGGGACAGGGAAGTAATGAGCAGTTCTTC
TRBD2	TRBJ2-7	TRBV7-2	NA	CASSLAGGLDEQYF	TGTGCCAGCAGCTTAGCGGGAGGGCTCGACGAGCAGTACTTC
NA	TRBJ2-2	TRBV7-7	NA	CASRRSLAAGELFF	TGTGCTAGCAGGCGGAGTCTAGCCGCCGGGGAGCTGTTTTTT
NA	TRBJ2-1	TRBV6-6	NA	CASSTPRASSYNEQFF	TGTGCCAGCAGTACTCCCCGAGCAAGCTCCTACAATGAGCAGTTCTTC
TRBD2	TRBJ2-3	TRBV6-5	NA	CASRASGGIDTQYF	TGTGCCAGCAGGGCTAGCGGAGGGATAGATACGCAGTATTTT
NA	TRBJ2-3	TRBV2	NA	CASSEGLRADTQYF	TGTGCCAGCAGTGAGGGGCTGCGCGCAGATACGCAGTATTTT
NA	TRBJ1-1	TRBV18	NA	CASSPPMGSGGLTTEAFF	TGTGCCAGCTCACCACCCATGGGCTCGGGGGGCCTAACCACTGAAGCTTTCTTT
TRBD1	TRBJ1-1	TRBV4-1	NA	CASSQVMGQGKNTEAFF	TGCGCCAGCAGCCAAGTTATGGGACAGGGAAAGAACACTGAAGCTTTCTTT
TRBD1	TRBJ2-7	TRBV27	NA	CASSPQGYEQYF	TGTGCCAGCAGTCCACAGGGGTACGAGCAGTACTTC
NA	TRBJ2-7	TRBV7-8	NA	CASSLAGGVLNYEQYF	TGTGCCAGCAGCTTAGCGGGGGGTGTTCTAAACTACGAGCAGTACTTC
TRBD2	TRBJ2-1	TRBV19	NA	CASFGPGTRGNEQFF	TGTGCCAGTTTTGGCCCGGGGACTAGGGGAAATGAGCAGTTCTTC
NA	TRBJ1-4	TRBV6-6	NA	CASSYQGNEKLFF	TGTGCCAGCAGTTACCAGGGTAATGAAAAACTGTTTTTT
NA	TRBJ1-5	TRBV7-2	NA	CASSQRGGAHQPQHF	TGTGCCAGCAGCCAAAGGGGGGGCGCCCATCAGCCCCAGCATTTT
NA	TRBJ2-7	TRBV5-1	NA	CASSLGTGTYEQYF	TGCGCCAGCAGCTTGGGGACGGGGACCTACGAGCAGTACTTC
TRBD1	TRBJ1-6	TRBV6-4	NA	CASSNSDRGHSPLHF	TGTGCCAGCAGTAACTCGGACAGGGGCCATTCACCCCTCCACTTT
TRBD1	TRBJ2-7	TRBV18	NA	CASSPGQGPEQYF	TGTGCCAGCTCACCAGGACAGGGTCCCGAGCAGTACTTC
NA	TRBJ2-1	TRBV4-1	NA	CASSPPVGEQFF	TGCGCCAGCAGCCCCCCCGTCGGTGAGCAGTTCTTC
TRBD2	TRBJ2-5	TRBV4-1	NA	CASSQGSGRYQETQYF	TGCGCCAGCAGCCAAGGTAGCGGGAGGTACCAAGAGACCCAGTACTTC
NA	TRBJ2-3	TRBV18	NA	CASSPQQGQADTQYF	TGTGCCAGCTCACCGCAACAGGGTCAAGCGGATACGCAGTATTTT
NA	TRBJ2-7	TRBV7-2	NA	CASSLAQGLYEQYF	TGTGCCAGCAGCTTAGCCCAGGGCCTCTACGAGCAGTACTTC
TRBD1	TRBJ2-2	TRBV30	NA	CAWSGQGSTGELFF	TGTGCCTGGAGTGGACAGGGGAGCACCGGGGAGCTGTTTTTT
TRBD1	TRBJ2-7	TRBV9	NA	CASSVADREGNEQYF	TGTGCCAGCAGCGTAGCGGACAGGGAAGGAAACGAGCAGTACTTC
NA	TRBJ1-1	TRBV5-1	NA	CASRHSLGGANTEAFF	TGCGCCAGTCGGCACTCCCTGGGGGGGGCGAACACTGAAGCTTTCTTT
TRBD1	TRBJ2-7	TRBV11-3	once	CASSLWDREYPEQYF	TGTGCCAGCAGCTTATGGGACAGGGAGTATCCCGAGCAGTACTTC
NA	TRBJ2-3	TRBV5-1	NA	CASSLDGVQGADTQYF	TGCGCCAGCAGCTTGGATGGGGTCCAAGGGGCTGATACGCAGTATTTT
NA	TRBJ1-5	TRBV19	NA	CASTPGRRGYSNQPQHF	TGTGCCAGTACCCCGGGGAGGCGGGGGTATAGCAATCAGCCCCAGCATTTT
NA	TRBJ1-4	TRBV23-1	once	CASSQTPGHHNEKLFF	TGCGCCAGCAGTCAAACTCCGGGACACCATAATGAAAAACTGTTTTTT
TRBD2	TRBJ2-1	TRBV4-1	NA	CASSQGLAGGPHNEQFF	TGCGCCAGCAGCCAAGGACTAGCGGGGGGCCCTCACAATGAGCAGTTCTTC
TRBD2	TRBJ2-7	TRBV10-3	NA	CAISESGGGNYEQYF	TGTGCCATCAGTGAAAGCGGGGGCGGGAACTACGAGCAGTACTTC
NA	TRBJ2-7	TRBV10-3	NA	CAISDASAYSYEQYF	TGTGCCATCAGTGATGCTAGCGCTTACTCCTACGAGCAGTACTTC
NA	TRBJ1-1	TRBV6-1	few	CASTGLVNTEAFF	TGTGCCAGCACAGGGCTCGTGAACACTGAAGCTTTCTTT
TRBD2	TRBJ2-5	TRBV30	NA	CAWTVGGGARTQYF	TGTGCCTGGACCGTAGGCGGGGGGGCTCGGACCCAGTACTTC
NA	TRBJ2-7	TRBV15	NA	CATSRGSSYEQYF	TGTGCCACCAGCAGAGGGAGCAGCTACGAGCAGTACTTC
NA	TRBJ1-5	TRBV11-3	NA	CASSLDSPDSNQPQHF	TGTGCCAGCAGCTTAGATAGCCCAGATAGCAATCAGCCCCAGCATTTT
TRBD1	TRBJ1-4	TRBV4-1	NA	CASSQTGTGNEKLFF	TGCGCCAGCAGCCAAACCGGGACAGGAAATGAAAAACTGTTTTTT
TRBD2	TRBJ2-1	TRBV2	NA	CASSPLAGANYNEQFF	TGTGCCAGCAGCCCACTAGCGGGAGCAAACTACAATGAGCAGTTCTTC
NA	TRBJ1-4	TRBV28	NA	CASSPLPGQLQLMDEKLFF	TGTGCCAGCAGTCCCCTTCCCGGACAGCTGCAACTAATGGATGAAAAACTGTTTTTT
NA	TRBJ1-1	TRBV2	few	CASSPTMNTEAFF	TGTGCCAGCAGTCCCACTATGAACACTGAAGCTTTCTTT
TRBD1	TRBJ2-7	TRBV5-1	once	CASTKERGQNYEQYF	TGCGCCAGCACCAAAGAGAGGGGGCAGAACTACGAGCAGTACTTC
TRBD1	TRBJ2-3	TRBV5-4	NA	CASSPSGGQGTDTQYF	TGTGCCAGCAGCCCCTCGGGGGGACAGGGTACAGATACGCAGTATTTT
NA	TRBJ2-7	TRBV14	NA	CASNLGGGASKQYF	TGTGCCAGCAACCTGGGTGGGGGCGCTTCCAAGCAGTACTTC
NA	TRBJ1-1	TRBV28	once	CASSLRVGSGALEAFF	TGTGCCAGCAGTTTAAGGGTGGGGTCAGGGGCGTTAGAGGCTTTCTTT
TRBD2	TRBJ2-7	TRBV7-9	NA	CASSLGAGLARYEQYF	TGTGCCAGCAGCTTAGGGGCGGGACTAGCTAGATACGAGCAGTACTTC
NA	TRBJ1-2	TRBV7-9	NA	CASSPASGLGGYTF	TGTGCCAGCAGCCCAGCATCCGGTCTGGGCGGCTACACCTTC
NA	TRBJ1-5	TRBV27	once	CASSPRGGNQPQHF	TGTGCCAGCAGCCCCCGGGGAGGTAATCAGCCCCAGCATTTT
TRBD2	TRBJ2-1	TRBV6-5	NA	CASSYSSGYNEQFF	TGTGCCAGCAGTTATTCTAGCGGGTACAATGAGCAGTTCTTC
NA	TRBJ2-7	TRBV5-1	NA	CASSLSQIPQDEQYF	TGCGCCAGCAGCTTGTCCCAGATACCCCAGGACGAGCAGTACTTC
NA	TRBJ1-5	TRBV27	NA	CASSLSKTGVSNQPQHF	TGTGCCAGCAGTTTATCGAAGACAGGAGTTAGCAATCAGCCCCAGCATTTT
TRBD1	TRBJ1-2	TRBV19	once	CASSILTGQGRGNYGYTF	TGTGCCAGTAGTATTCTAACCGGACAGGGCCGGGGTAACTATGGCTACACCTTC
TRBD1	TRBJ2-4	TRBV5-1	NA	CASSLTQGAGNIQYF	TGCGCCAGCAGCTTAACCCAGGGGGCTGGAAACATTCAGTACTTC